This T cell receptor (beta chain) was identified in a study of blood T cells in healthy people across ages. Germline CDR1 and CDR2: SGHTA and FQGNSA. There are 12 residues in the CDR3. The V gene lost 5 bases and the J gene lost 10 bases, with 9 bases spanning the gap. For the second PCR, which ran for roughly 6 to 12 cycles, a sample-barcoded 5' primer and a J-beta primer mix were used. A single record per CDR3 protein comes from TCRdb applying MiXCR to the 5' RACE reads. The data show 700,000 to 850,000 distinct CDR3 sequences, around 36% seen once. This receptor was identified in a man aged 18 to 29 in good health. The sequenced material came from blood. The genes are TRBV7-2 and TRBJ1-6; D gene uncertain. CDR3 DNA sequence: TGTGCCAGCAGCATCCCCAACTCACCCCTCCACTTT. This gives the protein CASSIPNSPLHF. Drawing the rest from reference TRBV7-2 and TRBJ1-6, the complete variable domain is GAGVSQSPSNKVTEKGKDVELRCDPISGHTALYWYRQSLGQGLEFLIYFQGNSAPDKSGLPSDRFSAERTGGSVSTLTIQRTQQEDSAVYLCASSIPNSPLHFGNGTRLTVT.